This T cell receptor beta chain stems from a study of shared clonotypes between healthy human individuals. The CDR3 runs 15 residues. Deep was the level at which the assay was run. Per the original methods: Junction-only sequences without quality scores came from ImmunoSEQ, so filtering differed. Libraries were prepared by immunoSEQ multiplex PCR; TCRdb keeps only in-frame clonotypes and omits some of them. For V, J and clone size, that table is used; D and trimming come from the DNA. Among approximately 2.5 million clones listed, about 92% were seen once. The chain has TRBV21-1 and TRBJ1-1; TRBD1 was called by the table and not checked on the DNA. TRBV21-1 is a pseudogene. The receptor's source is a man between 18 and 35 years old in good health. What was sequenced was naive CD4+ T cells sorted from blood. The subset was: CD45RA+ positively selected. The CDR3 spells CASSQRDRMNTEAFF. DNA of the CDR3: TGTGCCAGCAGCCAGCGGGACAGGATGAACACTGAAGCTTTCTTT.